These T cell receptor beta chains were read from a single sample in a study of T-cell memory formation after mild COVID-19. TCRdb called the 5' RACE reads again in MiXCR, with one record for every CDR3 protein. Of some 160,000 distinct CDR3 sequences listed, under 15% are singletons. Sequencing input: PBMCs or a T cell subset sorted from them (not recorded which). All receptors come from a man younger than 35 who had mild COVID-19 (a few samples of this study predate the infection). Cell type and time point are not known. Both conserved end residues are part of each CDR3.

V: TRBV6-8
CDR3: CASSGRGAKNIQYF

V: TRBV5-1
CDR3: CASSLEGVGEQYF

V: TRBV4-3
CDR3: CASSLDSQADTQYF

V: TRBV3-1
CDR3: CASSPGTSGGRQETQYF

V: TRBV6-2/TRBV6-3
CDR3: CASRDRGGSTDTQYF

V: TRBV6-1
CDR3: CASSEEAWGAANTGELFF

V: TRBV5-1
CDR3: CASSFLEGQGSTETQYF

V: TRBV10-3
CDR3: CAISDGASGNIQYF

V: TRBV12-3/TRBV12-4
CDR3: CASSRDPGYGYTF

V: TRBV6-6
CDR3: CASSYGGIQGKQPQHF

V: TRBV2
CDR3: CASSEDGQTDTEAFF

V: TRBV7-2
CDR3: CASSKGTGTNQPQHF

V: TRBV24-1
CDR3: CATSDFYEQFF

V: TRBV5-1
CDR3: CASSLGDRGGTEAFF

V: TRBV5-1
CDR3: CASSLNLAASYNEQFF

V: TRBV20-1
CDR3: CSAPMGQGLNTEAFF

V: TRBV20-1
CDR3: CSAVRVDINGYTF

V: TRBV7-6
CDR3: CASSLGGSGGSYNEQFF

V: TRBV28
CDR3: CASSQQGGNTIYF

V: TRBV7-9
CDR3: CASSLGASGNTIYF

V: TRBV14
CDR3: CASSHGLAGGHPLQTQYF

V: TRBV5-1
CDR3: CASSPLSGPSNEQFF

V: TRBV5-1
CDR3: CASSLARNTEAFF

V: TRBV10-3
CDR3: CANRGTENTGELFF

V: TRBV25-1
CDR3: CASSEFGRVGVAFF

V: TRBV4-3
CDR3: CVSSQEQGPYEQYF

V: TRBV19
CDR3: CASSVAINQPQHF

V: TRBV24-1
CDR3: CATGGGPYNEQFF

V: TRBV3-1
CDR3: CASSPLGQGGSLNTEAFF

V: TRBV4-1
CDR3: CASSQVEWEVYGYTF

V: TRBV7-3
CDR3: CASSLDGGDEQFF

V: TRBV12-3/TRBV12-4
CDR3: CASSSIGTQYF

V: TRBV12-3/TRBV12-4
CDR3: CASSLGPSYEQYF

V: TRBV20-1
CDR3: CSALDRSNTGELFF

V: TRBV20-1
CDR3: CSARAYPQGTSGGDLPGDTQYF

V: TRBV4-3
CDR3: CASSQEGRVPDTQYF

V: TRBV9
CDR3: CASSVGMFYEQYF

V: TRBV7-2
CDR3: CASSLVGGDYGYTF

V: TRBV7-9
CDR3: CASSLALAEPTDTQYF

V: TRBV20-1
CDR3: CSARVPPYGYTF

V: TRBV7-2
CDR3: CASSFRQNTGELFF

V: TRBV5-4
CDR3: CASSPGGQEEDGF

V: TRBV6-2/TRBV6-3
CDR3: CASSSALYDTQYF

V: TRBV13
CDR3: CASSSPGLSTGGNTIYF

V: TRBV29-1
CDR3: CSTGQDNEQFF

V: TRBV6-2/TRBV6-3
CDR3: CASSYSGQGKIDTQYF

V: TRBV4-2
CDR3: CASSQVSNEKLFF

V: TRBV20-1
CDR3: CSAQDSGSRGFEQYF

V: TRBV7-3
CDR3: CASSPTATQETQYF

V: TRBV4-3
CDR3: CASSQDVGGFGELFF

V: TRBV6-6
CDR3: CASRPPGQGLNYGYTF

V: TRBV5-5
CDR3: CASSPRGLNTGELFF

V: TRBV7-9
CDR3: CASSFSSGLGNTEAFF

V: TRBV9
CDR3: CASSAQGAWSEAFF

V: TRBV5-1
CDR3: CASSWGHLQETQYF

V: TRBV19
CDR3: CASSIQTGGQYF

V: TRBV5-1
CDR3: CASSLHLGGAVSGANVLTF